The 5 T cell receptor beta chains below were found in one sample sequenced in a study of T-cell reconstitution after alpha-beta-depleted transplantation in children. Unique molecular identifiers were incorporated when the TCRbeta library was constructed. TCRdb fed the PCR reads into MiXCR, producing one record per CDR3 protein. Here the sample spans just over 950,000 distinct CDR3 sequences, roughly 29% being singletons. The sample consisted of PBMCs, mostly from graft donor cells, taken 360 days after TCRalphabeta/CD19-depleted stem cell transplant. The receptors shown here come from a boy in the first two years of life who had a stem cell transplant for SCID, so the T cells may come from the graft donor.

The table lists this clonotype with a few counts. This rearrangement joins TRBV20-1 to TRBJ1-2; TRBD1 agrees at 9 bases. The CDR3 sequence is 14 residues long. Germline V gene data show CDR1 as DFQATT and CDR2 as SNEGSKA (reference sequence). Trimming removed 3 bases from V and 4 bases from J; junction bases left unmatched: 6. DNA for the CDR3: TGCAGTGCTAGGGGACAGGGCTTCGTCTATGGCTACACCTTC. Protein: CSARGQGFVYGYTF.

The rearrangement joins TRBV4-1 to TRBJ2-1; D is unclear. The CDR3 length is 14 residues. In germline, CDR1 is MGHRA, CDR2 YSYEKL. V shed 2 bases and J shed 4 bases, with 9 bases lying between them. The CDR3 DNA reads TGCGCCAGCAGCCAAAATAATCAATACAATGAGCAGTTCTTC. Protein product: CASSQNNQYNEQFF.

CDR3 DNA sequence: TGTGCCAGCGGGGACAGCCTGGACACTGAAGCTTTCTTT. Translation: CASGDSLDTEAFF. The chain joins TRBV12-3 or TRBV12-4 to TRBJ1-1, with 7 bases matching TRBD1. The CDR3 consists of 13 residues. The trim removed 8 bases at V and 3 bases at J, leaving 6 bases unmatched.

The V call is TRBV29-1, the J call TRBJ2-3; D not certain. Per germline, CDR1 SQVTM and CDR2 ANQGSEA. The CDR3 length is 13 residues. Between the trimmed V and J ends, which lost 3 bases and 0 bases, there was a span of 7 bases. CDR3 nucleotides: TGCAGCGTTGAGAGGCAGAGCACAGATACGCAGTATTTT. As protein: CSVERQSTDTQYF.

V usage is TRBV11-2 and J usage is TRBJ1-1; TRBD1 is a possible D gene (5 bases). The CDR3 runs 15 residues. CDR1 is SGHAT and CDR2 is FQNNGV in the germline V gene. Deletions cut 4 bases from V and 5 bases from J, with 17 bases between. This CDR3 reads CASSSQPGRTTEAFF. The DNA of the CDR3 is TGTGCCAGCAGCTCTCAACCGGGACGCACTACTGAAGCTTTCTTT.